This T cell receptor beta chain came from a study of control samples from healthy donors and cancer patients. The table lists this clone with a count of one. Sequencing used immunoSEQ multiplex PCR; TCRdb keeps in-frame clones, though not all of them. This table holds approximately 30,000 clones, approximately 93% found once. V dropped 3 bases and J dropped 2; count of bases not matched to a gene: 7. Germline V gene sequence: CDR1 SGHRS, CDR2 YFSETQ. The CDR3 totals 16 residues. The TCR comes from a man aged 60 to 69 in good health. Sequencing was done on a sample of blood. V is TRBV5-1 and J is TRBJ1-1, with 10 bases that match TRBD1. The CDR3 loop reads CASSWGLTGGNTEAFF. For the CDR3, the DNA is TGCGCCAGCAGCTGGGGACTGACAGGGGGCAACACTGAAGCTTTCTTT.